This T cell receptor (beta chain) was captured in a study of T cell repertoires in cytomegalovirus infection. The wider study: CMV infection plus the matching HLA type was flagged by public TCR beta signatures. Study-wide results and caveats: Using cumulative public TCR beta family frequency, the authors identified those who carried CMV together with the relevant HLA. The ex vivo response showed dominance by HLA-C-restricted CMV-specific TCR beta clonotypes.

TCRdb used MiXCR to reprocess the reads, holding one entry per CDR3 protein. The sample lists 740,000 or so distinct CDR3 sequences, about a third occurring once. The CDR3 spans 17 residues. From germline, CDR1 is SEHNR and CDR2 FQNEAQ (reference sequence). V was clipped by 3 bases and J by 0 bases; unmatched bases: 7. A word on this clonotype: As yet, its antigen is unknown.

Specimen: PBMCs. This clonotype originated in a human donor in good health (CMV status not recorded). Some clones in this sample may be carry-over from other donors' samples. The chain carries TRBV7-9 and TRBJ1-2, with 10 nucleotides matching TRBD1. The DNA for the CDR3 is TGTGCCAGCAGCTTTCGCCGGACAGGGGGAACTAACTATGGCTACACCTTC. It encodes CASSFRRTGGTNYGYTF. Combining the CDR3 with reference TRBV7-9 and TRBJ1-2 gives the whole variable domain DTGVSQNPRHKITKRGQNVTFRCDPISEHNRLYWYRQTLGQGPEFLTYFQNEAQLEKSRLLSDRFSAERPKGSFSTLEIQRTEQGDSAMYLCASSFRRTGGTNYGYTFGSGTRLTVV.